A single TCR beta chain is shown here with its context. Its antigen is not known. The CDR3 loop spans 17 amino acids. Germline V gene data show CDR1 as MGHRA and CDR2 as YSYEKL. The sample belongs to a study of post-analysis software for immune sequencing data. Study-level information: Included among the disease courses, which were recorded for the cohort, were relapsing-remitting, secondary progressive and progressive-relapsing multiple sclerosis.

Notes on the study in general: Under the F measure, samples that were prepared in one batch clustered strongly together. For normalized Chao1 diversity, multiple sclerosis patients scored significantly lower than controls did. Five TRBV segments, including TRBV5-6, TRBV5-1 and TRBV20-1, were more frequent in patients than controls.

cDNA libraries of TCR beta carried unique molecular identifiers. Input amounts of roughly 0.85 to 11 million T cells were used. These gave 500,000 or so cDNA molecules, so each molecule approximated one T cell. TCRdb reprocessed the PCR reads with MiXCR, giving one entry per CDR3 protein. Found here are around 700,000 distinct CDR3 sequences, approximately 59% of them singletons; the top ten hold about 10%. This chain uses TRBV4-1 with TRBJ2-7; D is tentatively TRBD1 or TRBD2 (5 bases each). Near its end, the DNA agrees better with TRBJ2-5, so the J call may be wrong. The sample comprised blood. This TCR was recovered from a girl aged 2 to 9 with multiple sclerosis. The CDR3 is CASSQPVWGIHVETQYF. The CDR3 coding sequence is TGCGCCAGCAGCCAACCCGTGTGGGGGATACATGTAGAGACCCAGTACTTC.